The 25 T cell receptor beta chains below come from one sample, sequenced in a study of blood T cells in healthy people across ages. It was with a sample-barcoded 5' primer and a J-beta primer mix that a second PCR of roughly 6 to 11 cycles was run. TCRdb passed the 5' RACE reads through MiXCR, listing each CDR3 protein once. The sample carries 450,000 to 700,000 distinct CDR3 sequences, 25% to 30% recorded once. The sample consisted of blood. The receptor set was obtained from an older woman in good health.

This clonotype was observed many times. This chain joins TRBV9 and TRBJ2-3; possibly TRBD1 or TRBD2 for D (5 bases each). Trimming left V 4 bases short and J 2 bases short, with 8 bases between. The CDR3 is made up of 13 amino acids. CDR1 is SGDLS, CDR2 YYNGEE, per germline. CDR3 residues: CASSRGPTDTQYF. CDR3 in DNA: TGTGCCAGCAGCCGGGGACCCACAGATACGCAGTATTTT.

The table lists this clonotype with a few counts. The CDR3 nucleotides are TGCGCCAGCAGCCAAGGGGCGGGGCGGGAGACCCAGTACTTC. It yields the protein CASSQGAGRETQYF. The rearrangement joins TRBV4-1 to TRBJ2-5, with D possibly being TRBD2 (6 bases). Germline lookup yields CDR1 MGHRA and CDR2 YSYEKL. Trimming took off 1 base at V and 5 bases at J, with 11 bases between the two ends. CDR3 size: 14 residues.

This clonotype showed up just a few times. The chain joins TRBV7-3 to TRBJ2-5; 7 positions match TRBD1. Matching the DNA end better, TRBJ2-1 makes the J call doubtful. Germline loops: CDR1 SGHTA, CDR2 FQGTGA. The CDR3 is 16 amino acids. CDR3 bases: TGTGCCAGCAGCTTATACCCGTCGTGGACAGGTGGTGAGCAGTTCTTC. It is translated as CASSLYPSWTGGEQFF.

This clonotype was picked up a small number of times. The V gene is TRBV27, the J gene TRBJ1-1, with a possible D match to TRBD1 (5 bases). There are 16 residues in the CDR3. V was trimmed by 3 bases and J by 4 bases, leaving 18 bases between them. CDR1 MNHEY and CDR2 SMNVEV come from the germline V gene (reference sequence). CDR3 protein: CASSFESRVGGTEAFF. DNA for the CDR3: TGTGCCAGCAGTTTCGAGAGCAGGGTGGGGGGCACTGAAGCTTTCTTT.

The V and J genes are TRBV24-1 and TRBJ2-5, with TRBD2 matching over 13 bases. The J segment lost 5 bases and the V segment lost 4 bases, leaving 6 bases of the junction unmatched. Germline V gives CDR1 KGHDR, CDR2 SFDVKD. The CDR3 has 16 residues. This CDR3 reads CATSDRLAGGLETQYF. The CDR3 DNA sequence: TGTGCCACCAGTGACCGACTAGCGGGGGGATTGGAGACCCAGTACTTC.

This clonotype was counted between two and nine times. The chain links TRBV25-1 to TRBJ1-4; 9 positions agree with TRBD1. V shed 2 bases and J 7 bases; nucleotides not matched to a gene: 5. CDR3 length: 15 residues. In germline, CDR1 is MGHDK, CDR2 SYGVNS. The CDR3 here is CASSEGTGTLEKLFF. The CDR3 bases are TGTGCCAGCAGTGAAGGGACAGGGACTCTTGAAAAACTGTTTTTT.

The chain links TRBV7-2 to TRBJ1-6; tentatively, D is TRBD1 (5 bases). Germline CDR1 and CDR2: SGHTA and FQGNSA. CDR3 length equals 13 residues. V dropped 5 bases and J dropped 10 bases, with 12 bases sitting between them. CDR3 nucleotides: TGTGCCAGCAGCCCCCGTTGGGGGTCACCCCTCCACTTT. Residues: CASSPRWGSPLHF.

The chain joins TRBV7-9 to TRBJ2-5; D perhaps matches TRBD2 (5 bases). The DNA end is a closer match to TRBJ2-1, so the J assignment may be wrong. Germline assignment: CDR1 SEHNR and CDR2 FQNEAQ (reference sequence). The CDR3 covers 14 residues. The CDR3 DNA follows: TGTGCCAGCACGCGGGCCGCGGATTTCAATGAGCAGTTCTTC. Amino acids: CASTRAADFNEQFF.

This clonotype showed up just a few times. The J gene is TRBJ2-5, the V gene TRBV5-1; 10 nucleotides line up with TRBD2. The V gene end was trimmed by 0 bases and the J gene end by 1 base; junction bases not matched to a gene: 3. CDR1 SGHRS and CDR2 YFSETQ come from the germline V gene. There are 16 residues in the CDR3. The CDR3 DNA follows: TGCGCCAGCAGCTTGGTGTTAGCGGGAGGCCAAGAGACCCAGTACTTC. Protein sequence: CASSLVLAGGQETQYF.

J is TRBJ2-5 and V is TRBV6-6, with 10 bases identical to TRBD2. The J call may not be correct, given that the DNA end is closer to TRBJ2-1. This CDR3 spans 14 amino acids. The germline V gene encodes CDR1 MNHNY and CDR2 SVGAGI (reference sequence). CDR3 bases: TGTGCCAGCAGATTAGCGGGGGGCGGGGATGAGCAGTTCTTC. This gives the protein CASRLAGGGDEQFF.

This clonotype has only a few counts. The gene calls are TRBV5-6 and TRBJ1-2; 7 positions match TRBD1. Trimming removed 4 bases from V and 6 bases from J; junction bases left unmatched: 9. The germline gives CDR1 SGHDT, CDR2 YYEEEE. The CDR3 is made up of 14 amino acids. The chain's CDR3 is CASSKNRGWNGYTF. Written as DNA, the CDR3 is TGTGCCAGCAGCAAAAACAGGGGATGGAATGGCTACACCTTC.

The chain carries TRBV12-3 or TRBV12-4 and TRBJ2-4; TRBD1 aligns across 10 bases. J gave up 6 bases and V 5 bases, and 4 bases lay outside the gene matches. The CDR3 has 14 amino acids. CDR3 sequence (DNA): TGTGCCAGCAGTCGACGGACAGGGGGAAACATTCAGTACTTC. It codes for CASSRRTGGNIQYF.

V and J are TRBV6-6 and TRBJ2-7; D call uncertain. The CDR3 consists of 12 residues. CDR1 and CDR2 from the germline V gene are MNHNY and SVGAGI (reference sequence). The V and J ends lost 7 bases and 6 bases respectively, with 13 bases between them. The CDR3: CASNRRFGEQYF. The CDR3 DNA follows: TGTGCCAGCAACAGAAGGTTCGGCGAGCAGTACTTC.

The chain joins TRBV4-1 to TRBJ2-3; D not resolved. Trimming stripped 3 bases from V and 4 bases from J, with 8 bases between. From germline, CDR1 is MGHRA and CDR2 YSYEKL. The CDR3 is 13 amino acids. For the CDR3, the DNA is TGCGCCAGCAGCCACCCTTTCGCAGATACGCAGTATTTT. Translating gives CASSHPFADTQYF.

This clonotype was seen only a few times. V gene TRBV15 combines with J gene TRBJ2-7; TRBD2 might be the D (5 bases). The V end lost 1 base, the J end lost 1 base, and 11 bases lay between the germline ends. CDR3 size: 15 residues. Germline V gene lookup returns CDR1 LNHNV and CDR2 YYDKDF (reference sequence). Here the CDR3 reads CATSRGGRFSYEQYF. CDR3 in DNA: TGTGCCACCAGCAGAGGCGGGCGTTTTTCCTACGAGCAGTACTTC.

The CDR3: CASSQDRRGGQFF. CDR3 DNA: TGCGCCAGCAGCCAAGATCGGCGAGGGGGGCAGTTCTTC. The rearrangement links TRBV4-3 to TRBJ2-5, with TRBD1 as a possible D gene (6 bases). The J call is doubtful: the DNA matches TRBJ2-1 better. The CDR3 is made up of 13 amino acids. Germline V gene sequence: CDR1 LGHNA, CDR2 YSLEER.

The sample holds a few counts of this clonotype. The V and J genes are TRBV2 and TRBJ2-1; 7 bases are shared with TRBD1. CDR1 SNHLY and CDR2 FYNNEI come from the germline V gene. The CDR3 sequence is 11 residues long. V lost 2 bases to trimming and J lost 14 bases; unmatched junction nucleotides: 3. The chain's CDR3 is CASSERGQEFF. The CDR3 DNA follows: TGTGCCAGCAGTGAAAGGGGGCAGGAGTTCTTC.

Concerning this clonotype itself: This CDR3 is missing its conserved last phenylalanine or tryptophan, likely due to a read error. This rearrangement joins TRBV6-5 to TRBJ1-1; no clear D gene. V shed 6 bases and J shed 2 bases, with 16 bases lying between them. The CDR3 is 15 residues long. CDR1 is MNHEY, CDR2 SVGAGI, per germline. CDR3 in amino acids: CASRSGIRVNTEAFS. The DNA for the CDR3 is TGTGCCAGCAGGAGCGGGATTCGAGTCAACACTGAAGCTTTCTCT.

The gene calls are TRBV24-1 and TRBJ1-2, with D possibly matching TRBD1 (5 bases). V lost 2 bases and J lost 6, with 6 bases in between. Per the germline V gene, CDR1 is KGHDR and CDR2 is SFDVKD. The CDR3 is made up of 12 amino acids. This CDR3 is CATSDSGHGYTF. In DNA form, the CDR3 reads TGTGCCACCAGTGATTCAGGGCATGGCTACACCTTC.

This clonotype was detected only a few times. The chain combines TRBV27 with TRBJ1-1, with D perhaps matching TRBD1 (5 bases). There are 15 residues in the CDR3. Deletions cut 4 bases from V and 1 base from J, with 13 bases between. The germline gives CDR1 MNHEY, CDR2 SMNVEV (reference sequence). CDR3 protein: CASSSRPGGNTEAFF. CDR3 coding DNA: TGTGCCAGCAGTTCCCGACCGGGGGGGAACACTGAAGCTTTCTTT.

This clonotype was detected only a few times. J is TRBJ1-2 and V is TRBV6-2 or TRBV6-3; D is ambiguous. There are 11 residues in the CDR3. V was clipped by 5 bases and J by 2 bases, with 3 bases between them. Germline V lookup: CDR1 MNHEY, CDR2 SVGEGT. The CDR3 loop reads CASSENYGYTF. The DNA of the CDR3 is TGTGCCAGCAGTGAAAACTATGGCTACACCTTC.

Details on this clonotype: This sequence may be a read error, since a much larger clone differs from it by one base. It is likely a read error, because the conserved phenylalanine at the end of the CDR3 is missing. The V gene is TRBV25-1, the J gene TRBJ2-5; D remains unclear. Per the germline V gene, CDR1 is MGHDK and CDR2 is SYGVNS. Deletions cut 2 bases from V and 5 bases from J, with 15 bases between. This CDR3 is built from 15 residues. The CDR3 nucleotides read TGTGCCAGCAGTGAACCCCGGACCCAGACGGAGACCCAGTACTCC. As protein: CASSEPRTQTETQYS.

This clonotype came up a few times. The V gene is TRBV5-1, the J gene TRBJ2-5; tentatively, D is TRBD1 or TRBD2 (6 bases each). The assigned J gene may be wrong: the sequence end matches TRBJ2-7 better. The length of the CDR3 is 16 residues. Germline V CDR1 and CDR2: SGHRS, YFSETQ. CDR3 region: CASSLVWQGRPGEQYF. The DNA for the CDR3 is TGCGCCAGCAGCTTGGTTTGGCAGGGGAGGCCGGGCGAGCAGTACTTC.

A few counts support this clonotype. DNA for the CDR3: TGCGCCAGCAGCTTACAGGGGGCTGAAGATACGCAGTATTTT. This codes for CASSLQGAEDTQYF. The chain is built from TRBV5-1 and TRBJ2-3; TRBD1 aligns across 9 bases. The CDR3 contains 14 residues. With 2 bases clipped from V and 5 bases from J, the junction kept 3 bases outside the gene matches. CDR1 is SGHRS and CDR2 is YFSETQ in the germline V gene.

This clonotype was picked up a small number of times. The chain carries TRBV20-1 and TRBJ1-1; D might be TRBD1 (5 bases). CDR1 DFQATT and CDR2 SNEGSKA come from the germline V gene (reference sequence). The ends were cut back, 6 bases at V and 6 bases at J, with 8 bases in the middle. This CDR3 has 10 amino acids. The CDR3 region is CSARGPEAFF. The CDR3 DNA follows: TGCAGTGCAAGGGGCCCTGAAGCTTTCTTT.